The clone carrying this TCR beta chain appeared a few times. TCRdb recomputed calls from the 5' RACE reads with MiXCR, one row per CDR3 protein. The sample yields 500,000 or so distinct CDR3 sequences, 22% seen once. CDR1 is DFQATT and CDR2 is SNEGSKA in the germline V gene (reference sequence). Trimming stripped 4 bases from V and 5 bases from J, with 20 bases between. The CDR3 has 15 residues. The entry originates in a study of identical twins. These sequences were also reported in another study, on T cells expressing NK-cell markers.

The sequenced sample consisted of CD4+ T cells sorted from blood. The V gene is TRBV20-1, the J gene TRBJ2-5; D is perhaps TRBD1 or TRBD2 (5 bases each). This clonotype was sampled from a woman between 18 and 29 years old in good health. CDR3 nucleotides: TGCAGTGCTACGAACCCCGCAGGGAGAGGGGAGACCCAGTACTTC. Protein product: CSATNPAGRGETQYF.